This T cell receptor beta chain comes out of a study of cytomegalovirus exposure and HLA in healthy donors. Study-level information: Earlier results showed 120 million or so unique TCR beta sequences derived from approximately 170 million T cells.

Only a few counts were recorded for this clone. This PCR relied on a set of 60 Vbeta primers and 13 Jbeta primers. Some clones are missing from TCRdb's copy, which holds only in-frame ones; the method was immunoSEQ multiplex PCR. The sample contains fewer than 250,000 clones, roughly 80% of which appear only once. The sample comprised PBMCs. The source is a male donor in good health and CMV-seropositive.

The CDR3 DNA reads as TGTGCCAGCAGGTACAGGGGTAACACAGATACGCAGTATTTT. Encoded protein: CASRYRGNTDTQYF. The chain has TRBV6-5 and TRBJ2-3, with 7 bases identical to TRBD1. Germline CDR1 is MNHEY and CDR2 is SVGAGI. CDR3 size: 14 residues. V gave up 6 bases and J gave up 2 bases; unmatched junction bases: 5.